Shown below are 4 T cell receptor beta chains from a single sample sequenced in a study of shared clonotypes between healthy human individuals. The data were produced by immunoSEQ multiplex PCR, yet TCRdb's version contains in-frame clones alone and is incomplete. The sample holds 400,000 to 600,000 clones; about 96% are singletons and the top ten take about 0.064%. Sequencing used naive CD4+ T cells sorted from blood. As for subset: CD45RA+ positively selected. All receptors come from a woman aged 25 to 39 in good health.

The rearrangement joins TRBV27 to TRBJ1-4; D perhaps matches TRBD1 (5 bases). This CDR3 has 15 residues. Germline V gene data show CDR1 as MNHEY and CDR2 as SMNVEV (reference sequence). Trimming left V 8 bases short and J 3 bases short, with 16 bases between. The CDR3 reads CASCERGSANEKLFF. CDR3 coding DNA: TGTGCCAGCTGCGAAAGGGGATCCGCTAATGAAAAACTGTTTTTT.

The chain is built from TRBV18 and TRBJ2-7, with 8 bases fitting TRBD1. Germline V gene data show CDR1 as KGHSH and CDR2 as LQKENI. The CDR3 is made up of 16 amino acids. The V and J ends lost 0 bases and 3 bases, in that order; junction bases with no gene match: 7. The CDR3 region has the DNA TGTGCCAGCTCACCACCGAGCAGGGGGCTCTTCTACGAGCAGTACTTC. Translated: CASSPPSRGLFYEQYF.

This chain links TRBV6-1 with TRBJ2-7; D is undetermined. V dropped 6 bases and J dropped 2 bases, with 11 bases sitting between them. This CDR3 has 13 amino acids. CDR1 is MNHNS and CDR2 is SASEGT in the germline V gene. CDR3 sequence (DNA): TGTGCCAGCAGGCGGACGGCAGCCTACGAGCAGTACTTC. This gives the protein CASRRTAAYEQYF.

The chain is built from TRBV5-1 and TRBJ2-5, with 7 nucleotides matching TRBD1. Trimming took 3 bases from V and 1 from J; bases not matched to a gene: 6. Germline CDR1 and CDR2: SGHRS and YFSETQ. The CDR3 spans 15 residues. CDR3 residues: CASSSQTGSQETQYF. CDR3 sequence (DNA): TGCGCCAGCAGCTCCCAGACAGGGTCCCAAGAGACCCAGTACTTC.